The present TCR beta chain was sequenced within a study of patients and donors after allogeneic stem cell transplantation. The CDR3 extends over 16 amino acids. Germline lookup yields CDR1 SGHTA and CDR2 FQGTGA. V lost 5 bases, J lost 0 bases, and 14 bases lay in between. MiXCR was run by TCRdb on the RT-PCR reads, yielding one entry per CDR3 protein. This table has some 960,000 distinct CDR3 sequences, under 20% appearing once. This clonotype was seen a handful of times. This TCR was recovered from a human donor who was either an allogeneic HSCT recipient or a stem cell or donor lymphocyte infusion donor (not recorded which). It is not recorded whose cells these are; they may come from a transplant donor. The chain links TRBV7-3 to TRBJ2-1, with no clear D. The sequenced sample consisted of blood, either unsorted or a sorted T cell fraction (not recorded which). CDR3 region: CASSPDNRASYNEQFF. As DNA, the CDR3 is TGTGCCAGCAGCCCCGATAACAGAGCCTCCTACAATGAGCAGTTCTTC.